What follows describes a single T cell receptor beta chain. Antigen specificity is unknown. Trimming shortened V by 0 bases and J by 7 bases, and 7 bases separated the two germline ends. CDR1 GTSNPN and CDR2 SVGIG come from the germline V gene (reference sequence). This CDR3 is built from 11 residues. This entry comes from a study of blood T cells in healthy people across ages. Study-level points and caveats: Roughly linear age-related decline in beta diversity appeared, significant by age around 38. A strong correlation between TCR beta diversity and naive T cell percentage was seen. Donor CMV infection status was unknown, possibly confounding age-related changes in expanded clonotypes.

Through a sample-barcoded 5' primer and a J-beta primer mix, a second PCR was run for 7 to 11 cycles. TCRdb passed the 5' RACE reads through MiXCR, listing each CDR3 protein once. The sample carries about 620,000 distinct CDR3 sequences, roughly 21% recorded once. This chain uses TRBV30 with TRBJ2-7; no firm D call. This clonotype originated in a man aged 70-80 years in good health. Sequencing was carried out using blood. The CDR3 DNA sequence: TGTGCCTGGAGTGTATCTAAAGAGCAGTACTTC. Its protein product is CAWSVSKEQYF. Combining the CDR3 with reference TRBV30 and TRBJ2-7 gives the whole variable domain SQTIHQWPATLVQPVGSPLSLECTVEGTSNPNLYWYRQAAGRGLQLLFYSVGIGQISSEVPQNLSASRPQDRQFILSSKKLLLSDSGFYLCAWSVSKEQYFGPGTRLTVT.